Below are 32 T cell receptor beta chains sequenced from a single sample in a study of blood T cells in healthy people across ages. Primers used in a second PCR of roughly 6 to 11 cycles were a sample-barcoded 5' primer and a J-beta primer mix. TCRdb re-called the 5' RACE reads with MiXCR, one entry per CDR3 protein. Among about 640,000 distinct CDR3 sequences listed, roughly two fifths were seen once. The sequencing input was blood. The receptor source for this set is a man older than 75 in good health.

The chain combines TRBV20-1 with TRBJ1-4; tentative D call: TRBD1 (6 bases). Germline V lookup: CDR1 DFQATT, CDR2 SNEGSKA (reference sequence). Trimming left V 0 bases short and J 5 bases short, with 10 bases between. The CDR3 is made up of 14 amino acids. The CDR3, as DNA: TGCAGTGCTAGAGATCCCACAGGGAATGAAAAACTGTTTTTT. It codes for CSARDPTGNEKLFF.

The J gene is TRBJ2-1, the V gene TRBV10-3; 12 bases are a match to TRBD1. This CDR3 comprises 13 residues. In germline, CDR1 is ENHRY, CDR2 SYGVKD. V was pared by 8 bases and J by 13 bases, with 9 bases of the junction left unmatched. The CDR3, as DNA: TGTGCCATCGCCGGGACAGGGGGCGGGACCCAGTTCTTC. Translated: CAIAGTGGGTQFF.

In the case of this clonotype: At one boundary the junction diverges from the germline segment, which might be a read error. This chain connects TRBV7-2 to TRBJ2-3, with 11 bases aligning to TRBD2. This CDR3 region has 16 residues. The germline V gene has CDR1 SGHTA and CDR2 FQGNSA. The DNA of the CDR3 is TGTGCCAGCAGCCTAGCTAGCGGGGGGTTCACAGATACGCAGTATTTT. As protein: CASSLASGGFTDTQYF. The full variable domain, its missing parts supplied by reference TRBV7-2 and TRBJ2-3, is GAGVSQSPSNKVTEKGKDVELRCDPISGHTALYWYRQSLGQGLEFLIYFQGNSAPDKSGLPSDRFSAERTGGSVSTLTIQRTQQEDSAVYLCASSLASGGFTDTQYFGPGTRLTVL.

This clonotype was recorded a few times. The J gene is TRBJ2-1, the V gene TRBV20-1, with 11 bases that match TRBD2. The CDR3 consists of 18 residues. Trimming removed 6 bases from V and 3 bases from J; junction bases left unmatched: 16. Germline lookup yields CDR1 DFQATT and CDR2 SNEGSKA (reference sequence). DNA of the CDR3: TGCAGTGCCCTGGAGGGTAGCGGGAGGGACCTCCTCTACAATGAGCAGTTCTTC. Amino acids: CSALEGSGRDLLYNEQFF.

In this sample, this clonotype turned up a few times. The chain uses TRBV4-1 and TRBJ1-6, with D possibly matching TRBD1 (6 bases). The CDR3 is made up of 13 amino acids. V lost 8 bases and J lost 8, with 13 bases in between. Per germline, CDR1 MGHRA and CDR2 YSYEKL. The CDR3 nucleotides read TGCGCCAGCGGACAGAGTAGCGATTCACCCCTCCACTTT. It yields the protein CASGQSSDSPLHF.

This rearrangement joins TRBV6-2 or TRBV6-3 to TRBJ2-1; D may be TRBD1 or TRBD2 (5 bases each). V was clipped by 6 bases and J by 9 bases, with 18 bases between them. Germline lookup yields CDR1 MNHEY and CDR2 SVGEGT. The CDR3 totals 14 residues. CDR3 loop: CASSLMRGLSEQFF. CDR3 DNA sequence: TGTGCCAGCAGCCTCATGAGGGGATTAAGTGAGCAGTTCTTC.

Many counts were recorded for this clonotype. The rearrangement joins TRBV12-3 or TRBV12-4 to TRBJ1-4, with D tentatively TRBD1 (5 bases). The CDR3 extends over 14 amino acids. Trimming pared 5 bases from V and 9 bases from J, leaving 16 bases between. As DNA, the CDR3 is TGTGCCAGCAGTGGGGGGGAAAAGAATCAAAAACTGTTTTTT. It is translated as CASSGGEKNQKLFF.

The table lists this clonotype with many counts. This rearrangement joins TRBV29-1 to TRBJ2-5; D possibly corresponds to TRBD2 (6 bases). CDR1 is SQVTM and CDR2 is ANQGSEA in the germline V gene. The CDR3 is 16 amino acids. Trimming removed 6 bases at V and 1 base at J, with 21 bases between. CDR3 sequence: CSVGGSVGKTQETQYF. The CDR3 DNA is TGCAGCGTGGGAGGTTCCGTCGGCAAAACCCAAGAGACCCAGTACTTC.

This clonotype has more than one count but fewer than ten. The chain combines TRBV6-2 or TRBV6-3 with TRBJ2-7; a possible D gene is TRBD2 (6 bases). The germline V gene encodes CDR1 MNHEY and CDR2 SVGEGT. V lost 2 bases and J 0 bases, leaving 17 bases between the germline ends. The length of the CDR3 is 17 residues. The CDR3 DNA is TGTGCCAGCAGTTACCCACCGGAGGGGCCGTACTCCTACGAGCAGTACTTC. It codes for CASSYPPEGPYSYEQYF.

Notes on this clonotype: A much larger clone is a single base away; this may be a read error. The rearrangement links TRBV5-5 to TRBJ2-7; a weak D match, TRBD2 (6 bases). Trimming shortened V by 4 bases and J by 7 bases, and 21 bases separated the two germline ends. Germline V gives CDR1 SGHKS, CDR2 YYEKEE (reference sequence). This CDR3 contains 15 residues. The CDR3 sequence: CASSLPGDSYNEQYF. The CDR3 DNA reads TGTGCCAGCAGCCTCCCCGGGGACTCCTACAATGAGCAGTACTTC.

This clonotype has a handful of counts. The CDR3 loop is CASRSGTLREKLFF. The CDR3 nucleotides are TGTGCCAGCAGGTCCGGGACACTCCGCGAAAAACTGTTTTTT. The V and J genes are TRBV12-3 or TRBV12-4 and TRBJ1-4, with a tentative D call TRBD1 (6 bases). V lost 6 bases to trimming and J lost 8 bases, with 16 bases between them. This CDR3 spans 14 amino acids.

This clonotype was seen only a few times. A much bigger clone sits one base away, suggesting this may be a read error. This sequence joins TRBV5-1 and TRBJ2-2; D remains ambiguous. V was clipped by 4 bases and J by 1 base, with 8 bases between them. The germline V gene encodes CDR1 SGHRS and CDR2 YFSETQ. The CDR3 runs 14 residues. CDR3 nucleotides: TGCGCCAGCAGCGCTAGACAGAACACCGGGGAGCTGTTTTTT. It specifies CASSARQNTGELFF.

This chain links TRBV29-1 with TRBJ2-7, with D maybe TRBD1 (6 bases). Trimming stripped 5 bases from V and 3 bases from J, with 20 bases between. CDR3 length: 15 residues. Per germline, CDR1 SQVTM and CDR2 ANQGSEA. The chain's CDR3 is CSVRTASPPYYEQYF. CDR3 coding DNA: TGCAGCGTTCGGACAGCCTCCCCCCCTTACTACGAGCAGTACTTC.

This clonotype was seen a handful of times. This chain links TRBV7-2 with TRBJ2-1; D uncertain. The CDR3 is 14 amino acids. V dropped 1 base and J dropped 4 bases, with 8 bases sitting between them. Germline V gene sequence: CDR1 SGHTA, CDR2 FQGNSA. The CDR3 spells CASSLDPGYNEQFF. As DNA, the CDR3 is TGTGCCAGCAGCTTAGACCCCGGTTACAATGAGCAGTTCTTC. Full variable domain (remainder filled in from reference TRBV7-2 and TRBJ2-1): GAGVSQSPSNKVTEKGKDVELRCDPISGHTALYWYRQSLGQGLEFLIYFQGNSAPDKSGLPSDRFSAERTGGSVSTLTIQRTQQEDSAVYLCASSLDPGYNEQFFGPGTRLTVL.

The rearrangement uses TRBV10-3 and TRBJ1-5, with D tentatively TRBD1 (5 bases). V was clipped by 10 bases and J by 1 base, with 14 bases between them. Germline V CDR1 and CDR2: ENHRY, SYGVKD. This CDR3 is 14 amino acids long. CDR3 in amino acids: CATGGRQSNQPQHF. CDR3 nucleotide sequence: TGTGCCACCGGGGGAAGGCAGAGCAATCAGCCCCAGCATTTT.

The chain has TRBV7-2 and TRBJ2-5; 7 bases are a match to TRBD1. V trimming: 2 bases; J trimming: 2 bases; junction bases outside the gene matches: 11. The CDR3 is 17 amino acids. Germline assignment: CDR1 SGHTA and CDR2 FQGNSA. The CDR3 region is CASSLRVLRTGQETQYF. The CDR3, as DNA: TGTGCCAGCAGCTTAAGGGTTCTTCGGACAGGACAAGAGACCCAGTACTTC.

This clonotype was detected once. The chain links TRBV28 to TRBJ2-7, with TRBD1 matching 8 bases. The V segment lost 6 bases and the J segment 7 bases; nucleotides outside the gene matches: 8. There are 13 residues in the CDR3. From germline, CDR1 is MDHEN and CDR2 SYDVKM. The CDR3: CASRKQGVGEQYF. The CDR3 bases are TGTGCCAGCAGAAAACAGGGGGTGGGTGAGCAGTACTTC.

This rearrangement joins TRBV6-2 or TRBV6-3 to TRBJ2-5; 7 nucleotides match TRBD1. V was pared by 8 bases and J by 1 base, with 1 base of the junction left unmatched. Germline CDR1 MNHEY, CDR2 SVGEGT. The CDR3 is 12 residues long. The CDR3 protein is CASAGGQETQYF. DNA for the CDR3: TGTGCCAGCGCAGGGGGCCAAGAGACCCAGTACTTC.

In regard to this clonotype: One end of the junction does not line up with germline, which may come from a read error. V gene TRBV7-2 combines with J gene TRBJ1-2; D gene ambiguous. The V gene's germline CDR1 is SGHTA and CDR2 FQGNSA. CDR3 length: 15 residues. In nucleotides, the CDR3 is TGTGCCAGCAGCCCATCGCAGTATTCCTTCTATGGCCACACCTTC. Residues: CASSPSQYSFYGHTF.

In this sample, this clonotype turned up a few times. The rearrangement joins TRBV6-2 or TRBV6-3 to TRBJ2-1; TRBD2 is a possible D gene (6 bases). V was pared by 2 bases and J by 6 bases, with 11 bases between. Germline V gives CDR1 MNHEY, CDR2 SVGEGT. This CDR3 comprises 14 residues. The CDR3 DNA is TGTGCCAGCAGTTACATGCGGGGAGGCAATGAGCAGTTCTTC. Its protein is CASSYMRGGNEQFF.

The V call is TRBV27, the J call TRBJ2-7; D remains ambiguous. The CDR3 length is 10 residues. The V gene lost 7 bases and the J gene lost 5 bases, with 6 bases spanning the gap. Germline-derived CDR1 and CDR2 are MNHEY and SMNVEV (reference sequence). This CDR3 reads CASKTHEQYF. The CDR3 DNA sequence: TGTGCCAGCAAAACCCACGAGCAGTACTTC.

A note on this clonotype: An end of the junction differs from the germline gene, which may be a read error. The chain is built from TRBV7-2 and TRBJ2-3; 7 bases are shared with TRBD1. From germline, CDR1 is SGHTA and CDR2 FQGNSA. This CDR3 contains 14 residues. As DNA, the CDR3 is TGTGCCAGCAGCTTGGGGACAGACACAGATATGCAGTATTTT. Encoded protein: CASSLGTDTDMQYF.

CDR3 region: CASTVAGATNTGELFF. CDR3 in DNA: TGTGCCAGCACAGTTGCGGGAGCTACGAACACCGGGGAGCTGTTTTTT. V usage is TRBV6-5 and J usage is TRBJ2-2; 7 bases align to TRBD2. The CDR3 sequence is 16 residues long. With 7 bases clipped from V and 0 bases from J, the junction kept 8 bases outside the gene matches. Germline V gene sequence: CDR1 MNHEY, CDR2 SVGAGI.

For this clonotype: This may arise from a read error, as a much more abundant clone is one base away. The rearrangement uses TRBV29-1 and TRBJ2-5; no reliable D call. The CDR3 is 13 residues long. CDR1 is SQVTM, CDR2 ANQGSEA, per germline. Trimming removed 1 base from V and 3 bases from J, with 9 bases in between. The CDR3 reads CSVEALGEETQYF. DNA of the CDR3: TGCAGCGTTGAAGCGCTGGGCGAAGAGACCCAGTACTTC.

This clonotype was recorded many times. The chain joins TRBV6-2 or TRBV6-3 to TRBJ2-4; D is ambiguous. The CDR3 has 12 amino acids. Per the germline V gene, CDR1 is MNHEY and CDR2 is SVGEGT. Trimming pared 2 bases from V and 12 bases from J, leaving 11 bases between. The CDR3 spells CASSYAGGNQYF. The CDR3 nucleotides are TGTGCCAGCAGTTACGCTGGTGGTAATCAGTACTTC.

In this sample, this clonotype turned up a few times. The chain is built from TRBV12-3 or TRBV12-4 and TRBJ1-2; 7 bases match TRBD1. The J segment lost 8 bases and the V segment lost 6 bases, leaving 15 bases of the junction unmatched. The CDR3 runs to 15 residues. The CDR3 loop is CASSLTGAGGSGYTF. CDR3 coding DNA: TGTGCCAGCAGCCTCACCGGGGCAGGGGGTAGCGGCTACACCTTC.

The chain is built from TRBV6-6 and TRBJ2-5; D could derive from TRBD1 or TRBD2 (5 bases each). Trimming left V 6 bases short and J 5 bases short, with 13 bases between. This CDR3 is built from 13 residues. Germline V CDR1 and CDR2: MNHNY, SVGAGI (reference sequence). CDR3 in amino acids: CASSFGTRETQYF. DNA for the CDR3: TGTGCCAGCAGCTTCGGGACCCGGGAGACCCAGTACTTC.

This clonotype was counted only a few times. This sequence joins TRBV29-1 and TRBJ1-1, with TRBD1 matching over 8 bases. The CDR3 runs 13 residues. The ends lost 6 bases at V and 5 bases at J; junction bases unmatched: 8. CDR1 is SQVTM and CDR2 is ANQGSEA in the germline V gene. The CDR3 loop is CSVPGQGWTEAFF. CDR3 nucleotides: TGCAGCGTGCCCGGACAGGGTTGGACTGAAGCTTTCTTT.

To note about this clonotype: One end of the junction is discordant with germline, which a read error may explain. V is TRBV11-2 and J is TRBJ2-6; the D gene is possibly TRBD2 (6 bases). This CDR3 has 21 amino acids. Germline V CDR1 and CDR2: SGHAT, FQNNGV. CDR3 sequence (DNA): TGTGCCAGCAGCCCAAGGGTGGGGACTCTTACCGCTAACTCTGGGGCCAACGCCCTGACTTTC. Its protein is CASSPRVGTLTANSGANALTF.

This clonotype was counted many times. Written as DNA, the CDR3 is TGTGCCATCCGACAGGGTCCATACGAGCAGTACTTC. Translating it yields CAIRQGPYEQYF. The genes are TRBV10-3 and TRBJ2-7, with 7 bases lining up with TRBD1. CDR3 size: 12 residues. CDR1 ENHRY and CDR2 SYGVKD come from the germline V gene. Trimming took 8 bases from V and 4 from J; bases not matched to a gene: 5.

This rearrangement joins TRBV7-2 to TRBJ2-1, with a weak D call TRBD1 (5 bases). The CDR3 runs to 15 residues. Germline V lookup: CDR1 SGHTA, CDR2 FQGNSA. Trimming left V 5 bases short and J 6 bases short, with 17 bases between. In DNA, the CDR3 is TGTGCCAGCAGCCGTCGACAGTCCCTACCCAATGAGCAGTTCTTC. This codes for CASSRRQSLPNEQFF.

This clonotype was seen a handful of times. CDR3 nucleotide sequence: TGCAGTCCCCGCGACTCCGGAACAGCGGGAGCATCCAAAAACATTCAGTACTTC. This encodes CSPRDSGTAGASKNIQYF. V gene TRBV20-1 combines with J gene TRBJ2-4; the match to TRBD2 covers 8 bases. This CDR3 spans 18 amino acids. Looked up from germline, CDR1 is DFQATT and CDR2 is SNEGSKA (reference sequence). V lost 8 bases to trimming and J lost 2 bases; unmatched junction nucleotides: 20.